The sequence of this TCR beta chain was determined in a study of breast tumors, draining lymph nodes, adjacent tissues (dated by TCRdb to the mid-2010s). As for the study more broadly: In breast cancer patients, the study compared the TCR beta repertoires of tumor, adjacent nontumor tissue and axillary lymph nodes. The study was designed to assess the relationships and possible T-cell exchange between tumor, surrounding tissue and draining lymph node repertoires in human breast cancer. Broad study findings and their caveats: Tumor and nontumor tissue repertoires were found to be significantly more similar in luminal-like than in basal-like breast cancer. The data were considered consistent with most tumor T cells being derived from the lymph node and subsequently expanding within tumor tissue. The study presented the conclusion that tumor T cells originate in lymph nodes as consistent with a hypothesis, not as something directly demonstrated. T-cell repertoire diversity in tumors was found to be lower than in lymph nodes but higher than in nontumor tissue, and preferential V and J gene usage was observed.

Lymph node samples were obtained from the axillary draining lymph nodes of breast cancer patients. Details on this clonotype: The antigen it binds to is not known. Nothing much larger sits one base from this clone, and base qualities are not available.

TCRdb names Illumina HiSeq 2000 as the instrument used. TCR beta chain libraries were generated by multiplex PCR amplification. The amplified TCR beta chain products were analyzed by high-throughput sequencing. TCRdb handled the public reads itself, with Q25 trimming in fastp and clone calling in MiXCR, and kept productive beta chains. Each CDR3 protein gets just one entry, which takes the most common genes and DNA from the rows behind it. The sample records about 200,000 distinct CDR3 sequences, around 29% of which are singletons. The ten most abundant clones make up 4.3% of the sample. Input material: axillary lymph node tissue. The TCR sequence derives from a female donor with breast cancer. Some clones in this sample may be carry-over from other donors' samples.

The CDR3 protein: CASSGLDRETQHF. The DNA sequence is as follows: TGTGCCAGTAGTGGACTGGACCGGGAGACCCAGCATTTT. The chain is assembled from TRBV19 and TRBJ1-5; the D gene assignment is ambiguous. CDR1 and CDR2 are drawn from the germline V gene (reference sequence): LNHDA, SQIVND. Cut back by 5 bases and 11 bases, the V and J ends lie 16 bases apart. The CDR3 sequence holds 13 residues, the cysteine and phenylalanine included. Of all the DNA, just the CDR3 is kept, 39 bases in frame from base 1.